This TCR beta chain was identified in a study of shared clonotypes between healthy human individuals. Among the donors, all were Caucasian adults who lived in Nashville, Tennessee. It was into CD45RA+ naive and CD45RA-negative memory subsets that the CD4+ cells were split. The method was immunoSEQ multiplex PCR; TCRdb's version includes in-frame clones alone and lacks a portion of them. This table has some 2,500,000 clones, approximately 93% appearing once. This CDR3 region has 15 residues. CDR1 and CDR2 from the germline V gene are SNHLY and FYNNEI. V lost 3 bases and J 2 bases, leaving 11 bases between the germline ends.

The clonotype comes from a man younger than 35 in good health. Some clones in this sample may be carry-over from other donors' samples. Source material: naive CD4+ T cells from PBMCs. The sample's subset: CD45RA+ positively selected. The chain links TRBV2 to TRBJ1-5; no clear D. In nucleotides, the CDR3 is TGTGCCAGCAGTGATGGGAGGGCCCGCAATCAGCCCCAGCATTTT. Amino acids: CASSDGRARNQPQHF. The whole variable domain, filled in from reference TRBV2 and TRBJ1-5, reads EPEVTQTPSHQVTQMGQEVILRCVPISNHLYFYWYRQILGQKVEFLVSFYNNEISEKSEIFDDQFSVERPDGSNFTLKIRSTKLEDSAMYFCASSDGRARNQPQHFGDGTRLSIL.